This record covers a single TCR beta chain. Its antigen is not known. PCR employed 60 Vbeta and 13 Jbeta primers. Clones were sequenced by immunoSEQ multiplex PCR, and TCRdb holds only the in-frame ones, with some missing. The sample records about 96,000 clones, 64% being singletons. CDR3 length equals 13 residues. Germline V lookup: CDR1 MDHEN, CDR2 SYDVKM. Trimming took 7 bases from V and 3 from J; bases not matched to a gene: 5. The entry originates in a study of cytomegalovirus exposure and HLA in healthy donors. The study's findings and limits: Among TCR beta chains, those listed as cytomegalovirus-associated numbered around 160. Per published reports, the classifier diagnosed cytomegalovirus status with high specificity and sensitivity. When analyzed later, a missense DCLRE1C variant was found to be linked to TCR beta V- and J-gene trimming. By a later analysis, the bulk of CMV-associated TCR beta chains appeared HLA-restricted.

Input material: PBMCs. This TCR came from a man aged 55 to 70 in good health and CMV-seronegative. The chain is built from TRBV28 and TRBJ1-1; 7 bases agree with TRBD1. The CDR3 sequence: CASTSTGHTEAFF. CDR3 DNA: TGTGCCAGCACCTCGACAGGGCACACTGAAGCTTTCTTT. Variable domain in full (rest from reference TRBV28 and TRBJ1-1): DVKVTQSSRYLVKRTGEKVFLECVQDMDHENMFWYRQDPGLGLRLIYFSYDVKMKEKGDIPEGYSVSREKKERFSLILESASTNQTSMYLCASTSTGHTEAFFGQGTRLTVV.